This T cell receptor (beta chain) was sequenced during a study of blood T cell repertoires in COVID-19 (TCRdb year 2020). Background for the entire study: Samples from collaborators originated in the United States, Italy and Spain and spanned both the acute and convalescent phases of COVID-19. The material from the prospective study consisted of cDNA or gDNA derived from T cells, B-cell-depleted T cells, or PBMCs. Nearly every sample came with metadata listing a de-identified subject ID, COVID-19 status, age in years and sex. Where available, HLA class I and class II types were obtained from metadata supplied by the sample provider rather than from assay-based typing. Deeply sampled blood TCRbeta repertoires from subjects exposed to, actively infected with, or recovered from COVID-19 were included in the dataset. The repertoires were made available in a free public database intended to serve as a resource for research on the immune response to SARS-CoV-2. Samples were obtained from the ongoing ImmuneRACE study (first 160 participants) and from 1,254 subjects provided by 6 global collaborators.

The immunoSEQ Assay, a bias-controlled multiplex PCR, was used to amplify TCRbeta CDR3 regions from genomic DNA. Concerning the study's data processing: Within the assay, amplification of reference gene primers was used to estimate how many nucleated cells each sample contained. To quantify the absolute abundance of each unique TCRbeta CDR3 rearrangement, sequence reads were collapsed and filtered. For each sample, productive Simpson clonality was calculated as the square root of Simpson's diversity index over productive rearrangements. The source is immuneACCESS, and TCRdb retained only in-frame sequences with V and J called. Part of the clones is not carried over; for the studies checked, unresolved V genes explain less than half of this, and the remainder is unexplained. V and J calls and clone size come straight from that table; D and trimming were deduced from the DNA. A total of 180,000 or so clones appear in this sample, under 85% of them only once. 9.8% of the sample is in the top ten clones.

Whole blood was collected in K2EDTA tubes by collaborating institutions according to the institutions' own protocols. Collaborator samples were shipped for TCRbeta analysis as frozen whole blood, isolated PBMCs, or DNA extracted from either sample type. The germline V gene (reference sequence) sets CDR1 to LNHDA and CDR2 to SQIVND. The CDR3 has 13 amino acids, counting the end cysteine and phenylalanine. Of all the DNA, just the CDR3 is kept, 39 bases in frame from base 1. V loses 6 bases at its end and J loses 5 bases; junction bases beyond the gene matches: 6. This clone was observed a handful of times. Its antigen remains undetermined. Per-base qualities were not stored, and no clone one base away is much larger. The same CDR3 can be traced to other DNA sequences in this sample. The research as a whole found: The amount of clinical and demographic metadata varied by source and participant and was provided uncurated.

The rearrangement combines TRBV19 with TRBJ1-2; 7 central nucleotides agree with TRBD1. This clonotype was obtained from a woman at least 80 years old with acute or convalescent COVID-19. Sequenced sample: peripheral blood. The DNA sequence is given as TGTGCCAGTAGCCGGGACAGAAGGTATGGCTACACCTTC. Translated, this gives CASSRDRRYGYTF. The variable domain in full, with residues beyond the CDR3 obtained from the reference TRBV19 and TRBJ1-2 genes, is DGGITQSPKYLFRKEGQNVTLSCEQNLNHDAMYWYRQDPGQGLRLIYYSQIVNDFQKGDIAEGYSVSREKKESFPLTVTSAQKNPTAFYLCASSRDRRYGYTFGSGTRLTVV.